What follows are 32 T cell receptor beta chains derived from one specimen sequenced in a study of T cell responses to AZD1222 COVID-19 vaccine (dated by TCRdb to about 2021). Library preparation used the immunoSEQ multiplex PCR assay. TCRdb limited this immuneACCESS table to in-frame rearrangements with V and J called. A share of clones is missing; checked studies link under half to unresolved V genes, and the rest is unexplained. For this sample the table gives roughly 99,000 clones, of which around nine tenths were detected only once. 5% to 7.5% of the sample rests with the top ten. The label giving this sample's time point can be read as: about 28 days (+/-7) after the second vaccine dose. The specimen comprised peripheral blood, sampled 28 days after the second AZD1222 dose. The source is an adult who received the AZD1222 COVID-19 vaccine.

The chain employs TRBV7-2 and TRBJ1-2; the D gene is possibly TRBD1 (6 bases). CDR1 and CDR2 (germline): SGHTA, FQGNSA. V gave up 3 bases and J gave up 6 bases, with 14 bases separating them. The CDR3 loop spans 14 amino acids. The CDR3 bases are TGTGCCAGCAGCTTGGTCACAGGGACGGATGGCTACACCTTC. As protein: CASSLVTGTDGYTF.

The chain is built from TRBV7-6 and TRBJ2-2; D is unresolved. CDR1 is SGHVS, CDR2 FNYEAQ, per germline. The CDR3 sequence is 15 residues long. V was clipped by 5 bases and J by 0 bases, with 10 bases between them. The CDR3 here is CASSPLTANTGELFF. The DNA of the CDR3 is TGTGCCAGCAGCCCCTTGACCGCGAACACCGGGGAGCTGTTTTTT. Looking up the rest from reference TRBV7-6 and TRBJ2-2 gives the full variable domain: GAGVSQSPRYKVTKRGQDVALRCDPISGHVSLYWYRQALGQGPEFLTYFNYEAQQDKSGLPNDRFSAERPEGSISTLTIQRTEQRDSAMYRCASSPLTANTGELFFGEGSRLTVL.

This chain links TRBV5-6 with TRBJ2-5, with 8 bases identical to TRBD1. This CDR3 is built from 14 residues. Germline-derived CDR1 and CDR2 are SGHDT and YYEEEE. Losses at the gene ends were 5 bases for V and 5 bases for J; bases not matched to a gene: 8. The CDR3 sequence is CASRAGTGGETQYF. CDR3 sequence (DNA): TGTGCCAGCAGAGCTGGGACAGGAGGCGAGACCCAGTACTTC.

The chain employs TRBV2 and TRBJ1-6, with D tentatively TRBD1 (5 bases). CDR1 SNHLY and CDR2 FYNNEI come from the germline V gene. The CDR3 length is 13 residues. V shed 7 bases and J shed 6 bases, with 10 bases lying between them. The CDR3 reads CASNIRGNSPLHF. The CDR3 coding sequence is TGTGCCAGCAATATAAGGGGTAATTCACCCCTCCACTTT.

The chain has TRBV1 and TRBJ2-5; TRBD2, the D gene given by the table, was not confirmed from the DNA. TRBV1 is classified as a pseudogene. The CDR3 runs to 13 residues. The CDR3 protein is CTSGQTRKETQYF. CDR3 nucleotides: TGCACCAGCGGCCAGACTAGGAAGGAGACCCAGTACTTC.

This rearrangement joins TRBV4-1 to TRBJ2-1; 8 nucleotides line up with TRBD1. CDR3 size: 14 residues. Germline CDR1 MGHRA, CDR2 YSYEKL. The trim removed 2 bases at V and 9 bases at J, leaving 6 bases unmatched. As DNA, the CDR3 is TGCGCCAGCAGCCAACCTCAGGGGGCCGCTGAGCAGTTCTTC. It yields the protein CASSQPQGAAEQFF.

This CDR3 is CARNTGNNSPLHF. In DNA, the CDR3 is TGTGCCAGAAACACAGGGAATAATTCACCCCTCCACTTT. The chain uses TRBV27 and TRBJ1-6, with D possibly TRBD1 on 6 matching bases. CDR1 is MNHEY, CDR2 SMNVEV, per germline (reference sequence). Trimming cost V 9 bases and J 5 bases, with 11 bases left between them. The CDR3 is 13 residues long.

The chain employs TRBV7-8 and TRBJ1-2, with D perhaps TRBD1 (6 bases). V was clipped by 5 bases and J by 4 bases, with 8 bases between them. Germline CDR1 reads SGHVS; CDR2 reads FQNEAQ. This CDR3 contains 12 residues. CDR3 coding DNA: TGTGCCAGCAGCCCGGGGGCCTATGGCTACACCTTC. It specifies CASSPGAYGYTF.

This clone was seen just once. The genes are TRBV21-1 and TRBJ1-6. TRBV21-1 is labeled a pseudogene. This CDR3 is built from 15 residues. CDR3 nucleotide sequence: TGTGCCAGTCCCGAAGGACGTCAAAGGGTTTCACCCCTCCACTTT. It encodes CASPEGRQRVSPLHF.

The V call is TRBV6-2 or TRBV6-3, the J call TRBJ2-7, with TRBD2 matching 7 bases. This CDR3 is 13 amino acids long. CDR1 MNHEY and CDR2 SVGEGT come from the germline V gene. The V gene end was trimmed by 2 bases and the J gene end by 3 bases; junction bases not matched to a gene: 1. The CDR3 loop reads CASSYRTSYEQYF. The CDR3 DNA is TGTGCCAGCAGTTACCGGACTAGCTACGAGCAGTACTTC.

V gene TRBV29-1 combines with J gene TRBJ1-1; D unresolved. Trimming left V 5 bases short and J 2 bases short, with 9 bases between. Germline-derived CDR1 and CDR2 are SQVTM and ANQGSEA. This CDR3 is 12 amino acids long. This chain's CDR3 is CSVRSRNTEAFF. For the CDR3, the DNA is TGCAGCGTTCGTAGCCGAAACACTGAAGCTTTCTTT.

The CDR3 DNA reads TGTGCCAGCAGCTTGATTGGCCAGCCATTGAACACTGAAGCTTTCTTT. Translation: CASSLIGQPLNTEAFF. The V call is TRBV5-4, the J call TRBJ1-1, with D unclear. The germline V gene has CDR1 SGHNT and CDR2 YYREEE (reference sequence). Trimming took off 1 base at V and 0 bases at J, with 13 bases between the two ends. This CDR3 is built from 16 residues. Combining the CDR3 with reference TRBV5-4 and TRBJ1-1 gives the whole variable domain ETGVTQSPTHLIKTRGQQVTLRCSSQSGHNTVSWYQQALGQGPQFIFQYYREEENGRGNFPPRFSGLQFPNYSSELNVNALELDDSALYLCASSLIGQPLNTEAFFGQGTRLTVV.

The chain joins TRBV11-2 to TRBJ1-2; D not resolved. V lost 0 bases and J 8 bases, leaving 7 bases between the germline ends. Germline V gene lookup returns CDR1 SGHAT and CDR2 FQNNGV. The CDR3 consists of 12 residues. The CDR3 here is CASSLERGGYTF. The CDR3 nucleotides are TGTGCCAGCAGCTTAGAGCGCGGGGGCTACACCTTC.

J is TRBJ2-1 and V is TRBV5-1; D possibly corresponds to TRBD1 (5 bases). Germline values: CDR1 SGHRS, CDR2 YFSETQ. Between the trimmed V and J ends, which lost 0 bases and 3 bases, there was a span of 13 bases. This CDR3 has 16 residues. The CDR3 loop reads CASSLARAGFYNEQFF. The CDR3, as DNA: TGCGCCAGCAGCTTGGCCCGGGCAGGGTTCTACAATGAGCAGTTCTTC.

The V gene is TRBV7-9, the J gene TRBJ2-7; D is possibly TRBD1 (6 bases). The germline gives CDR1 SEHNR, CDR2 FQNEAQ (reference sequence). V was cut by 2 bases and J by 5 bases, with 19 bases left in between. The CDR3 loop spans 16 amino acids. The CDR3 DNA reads TGTGCCAGCAGCTTAAAGGGGGAGATTTCCTTCGACGAGCAGTACTTC. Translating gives CASSLKGEISFDEQYF.

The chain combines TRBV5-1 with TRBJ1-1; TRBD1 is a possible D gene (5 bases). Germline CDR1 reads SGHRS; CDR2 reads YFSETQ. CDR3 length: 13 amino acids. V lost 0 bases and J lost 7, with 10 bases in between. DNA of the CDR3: TGCGCCAGCAGCTTGGAACAGGCGGATGAAGCTTTCTTT. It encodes CASSLEQADEAFF.

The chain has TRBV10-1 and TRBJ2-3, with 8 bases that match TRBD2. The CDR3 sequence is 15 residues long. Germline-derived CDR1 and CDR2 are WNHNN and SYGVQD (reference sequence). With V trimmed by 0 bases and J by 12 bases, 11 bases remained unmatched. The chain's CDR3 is CASSESSTSGGRQYF. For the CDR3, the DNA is TGCGCCAGCAGTGAGTCGAGTACAAGCGGGGGCCGCCAGTATTTT.

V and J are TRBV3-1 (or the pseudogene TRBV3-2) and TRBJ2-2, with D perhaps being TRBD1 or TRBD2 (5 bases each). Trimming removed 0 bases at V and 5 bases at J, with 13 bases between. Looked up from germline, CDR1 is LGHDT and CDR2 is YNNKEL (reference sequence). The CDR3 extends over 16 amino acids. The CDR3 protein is CASSQEGDRRTGELFF. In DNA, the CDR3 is TGTGCCAGCAGCCAAGAGGGGGATCGTAGGACCGGGGAGCTGTTTTTT.

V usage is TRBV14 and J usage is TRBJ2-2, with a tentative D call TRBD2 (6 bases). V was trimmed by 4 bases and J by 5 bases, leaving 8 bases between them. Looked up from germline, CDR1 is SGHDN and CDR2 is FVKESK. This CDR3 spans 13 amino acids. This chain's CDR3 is CASSRGATGELFF. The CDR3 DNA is TGTGCCAGCAGCCGCGGGGCGACCGGGGAGCTGTTTTTT.

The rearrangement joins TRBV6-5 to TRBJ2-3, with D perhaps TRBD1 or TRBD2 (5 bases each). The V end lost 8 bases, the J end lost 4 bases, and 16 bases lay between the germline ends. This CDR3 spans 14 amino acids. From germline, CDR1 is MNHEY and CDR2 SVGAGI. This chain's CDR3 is CASCEGPDPDTQYF. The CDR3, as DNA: TGTGCCAGCTGCGAGGGACCCGATCCAGATACGCAGTATTTT.

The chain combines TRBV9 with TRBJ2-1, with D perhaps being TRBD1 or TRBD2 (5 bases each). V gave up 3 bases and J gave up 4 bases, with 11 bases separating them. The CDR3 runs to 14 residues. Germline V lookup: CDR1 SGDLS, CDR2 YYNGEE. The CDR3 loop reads CASSGGAGYNEQFF. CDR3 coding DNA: TGTGCCAGCAGCGGAGGGGCGGGTTACAATGAGCAGTTCTTC.

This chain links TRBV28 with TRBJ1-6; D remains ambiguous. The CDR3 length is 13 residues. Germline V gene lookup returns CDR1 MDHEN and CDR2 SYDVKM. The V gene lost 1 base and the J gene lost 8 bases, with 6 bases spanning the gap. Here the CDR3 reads CASSLYGDSPLHF. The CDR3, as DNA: TGTGCCAGCAGTTTATACGGCGATTCACCCCTCCACTTT.

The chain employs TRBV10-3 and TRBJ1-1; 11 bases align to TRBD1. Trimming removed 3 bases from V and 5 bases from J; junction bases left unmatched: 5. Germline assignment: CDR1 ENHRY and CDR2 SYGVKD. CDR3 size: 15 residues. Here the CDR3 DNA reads TGTGCCATCAGTGAAACGGACAGGGGGCTTACTGAAGCTTTCTTT. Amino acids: CAISETDRGLTEAFF.

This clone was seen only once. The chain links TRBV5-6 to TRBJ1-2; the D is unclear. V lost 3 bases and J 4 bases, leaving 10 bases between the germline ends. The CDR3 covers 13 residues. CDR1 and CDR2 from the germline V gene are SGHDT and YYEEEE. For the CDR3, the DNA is TGTGCCAGCAGCTCCGATATGGGCTATGGCTACACCTTC. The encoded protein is CASSSDMGYGYTF.

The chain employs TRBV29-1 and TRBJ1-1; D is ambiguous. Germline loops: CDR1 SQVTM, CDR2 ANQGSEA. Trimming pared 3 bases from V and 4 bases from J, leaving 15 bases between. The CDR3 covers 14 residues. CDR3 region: CSVDRADGPTEAFF. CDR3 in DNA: TGCAGCGTTGATAGGGCGGACGGGCCCACTGAAGCTTTCTTT.

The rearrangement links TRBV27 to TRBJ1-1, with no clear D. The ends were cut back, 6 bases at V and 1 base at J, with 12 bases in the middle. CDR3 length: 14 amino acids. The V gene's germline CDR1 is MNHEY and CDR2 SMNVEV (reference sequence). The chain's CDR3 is CASRGGWRNTEAFF. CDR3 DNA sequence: TGTGCCAGCAGGGGAGGGTGGCGGAACACTGAAGCTTTCTTT.

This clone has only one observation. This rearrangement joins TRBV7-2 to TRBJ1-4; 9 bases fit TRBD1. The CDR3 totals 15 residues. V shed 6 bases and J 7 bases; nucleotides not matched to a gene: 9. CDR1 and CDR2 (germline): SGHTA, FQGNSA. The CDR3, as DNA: TGTGCCAGCAGGGTTGGACAGGGGATAGGTGAAAAACTGTTTTTT. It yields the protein CASRVGQGIGEKLFF.

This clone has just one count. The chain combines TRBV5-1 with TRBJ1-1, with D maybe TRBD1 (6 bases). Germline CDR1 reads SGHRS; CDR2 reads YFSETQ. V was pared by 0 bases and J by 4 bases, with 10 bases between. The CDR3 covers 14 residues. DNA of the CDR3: TGCGCCAGCAGCTTGGCAGGGGCCGGCACTGAAGCTTTCTTT. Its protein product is CASSLAGAGTEAFF.

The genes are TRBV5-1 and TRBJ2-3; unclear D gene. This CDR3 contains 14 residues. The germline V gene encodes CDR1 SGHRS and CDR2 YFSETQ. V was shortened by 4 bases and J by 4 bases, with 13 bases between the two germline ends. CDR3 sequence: CASSTSFYADTQYF. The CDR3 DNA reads TGCGCCAGCAGCACAAGCTTCTACGCAGATACGCAGTATTTT. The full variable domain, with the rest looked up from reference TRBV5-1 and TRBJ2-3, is KAGVTQTPRYLIKTRGQQVTLSCSPISGHRSVSWYQQTPGQGLQFLFEYFSETQRNKGNFPGRFSGRQFSNSRSEMNVSTLELGDSALYLCASSTSFYADTQYFGPGTRLTVL.

The CDR3, as DNA: TGTGCCTGGCGATCTAGGGGTTTGGAAAAACTGTTTTTT. Its translation is CAWRSRGLEKLFF. The chain has TRBV30 and TRBJ1-4; a weak D match, TRBD1 (5 bases). The CDR3 is made up of 13 amino acids. Germline V gives CDR1 GTSNPN, CDR2 SVGIG (reference sequence). V lost 5 bases and J 8 bases, leaving 15 bases between the germline ends. Full variable domain (remainder filled in from reference TRBV30 and TRBJ1-4): SQTIHQWPATLVQPVGSPLSLECTVEGTSNPNLYWYRQAAGRGLQLLFYSVGIGQISSEVPQNLSASRPQDRQFILSSKKLLLSDSGFYLCAWRSRGLEKLFFGSGTQLSVL.

CDR3 in amino acids: CASSLGQGLREQYF. CDR3 DNA: TGTGCCAGCAGCTTGGGACAGGGGCTGAGGGAGCAGTACTTC. The V and J genes are TRBV7-9 and TRBJ2-7; 10 nucleotides agree with TRBD1. The trim removed 3 bases at V and 7 bases at J, leaving 6 bases unmatched. Germline V gene lookup returns CDR1 SEHNR and CDR2 FQNEAQ (reference sequence). CDR3 length: 14 residues.

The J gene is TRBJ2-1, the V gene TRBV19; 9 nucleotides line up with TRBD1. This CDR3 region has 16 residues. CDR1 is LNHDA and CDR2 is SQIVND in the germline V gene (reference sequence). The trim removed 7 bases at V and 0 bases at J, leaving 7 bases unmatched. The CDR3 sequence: CASTPPGQGSYNEQFF. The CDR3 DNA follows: TGTGCCAGTACACCACCGGGACAGGGCTCCTACAATGAGCAGTTCTTC.